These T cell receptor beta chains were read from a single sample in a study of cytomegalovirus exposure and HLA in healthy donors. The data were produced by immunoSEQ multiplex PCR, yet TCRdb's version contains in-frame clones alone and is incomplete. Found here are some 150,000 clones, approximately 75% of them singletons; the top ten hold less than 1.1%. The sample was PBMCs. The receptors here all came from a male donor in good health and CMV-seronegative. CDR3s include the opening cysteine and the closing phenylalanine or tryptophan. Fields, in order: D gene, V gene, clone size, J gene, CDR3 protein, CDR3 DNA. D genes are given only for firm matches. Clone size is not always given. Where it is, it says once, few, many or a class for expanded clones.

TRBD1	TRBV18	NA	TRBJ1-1	CASSPRSGQGYTEAFF	TGTGCCAGCTCACCACGGTCTGGACAGGGATACACTGAAGCTTTCTTT
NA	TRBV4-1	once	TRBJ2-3	CASSGTSATDTQYF	TGCGCCAGCTCCGGGACATCGGCCACAGATACGCAGTATTTT
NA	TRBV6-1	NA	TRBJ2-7	CASSDRGYEQYF	TGTGCCAGCAGTGATCGGGGCTACGAGCAGTACTTC
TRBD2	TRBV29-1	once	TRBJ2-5	CSVQVAGGGETQYF	TGCAGCGTTCAAGTAGCGGGGGGGGGAGAGACCCAGTACTTC
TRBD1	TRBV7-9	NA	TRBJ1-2	CASSLGGTVNYGYTF	TGTGCCAGCAGCTTAGGGGGGACAGTAAACTATGGCTACACCTTC
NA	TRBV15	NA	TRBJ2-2	CATSRRRSGQRSTGELFF	TGTGCCACCAGCAGAAGGCGCTCCGGACAGAGATCCACCGGGGAGCTGTTTTTT
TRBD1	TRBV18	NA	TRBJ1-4	CASSPQGQALNEKLFF	TGTGCCAGCTCACCTCAGGGACAGGCCCTTAATGAAAAACTGTTTTTT
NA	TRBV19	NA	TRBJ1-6	CASSLFNSPLHF	TGTGCCAGTAGTCTTTTTAATTCACCCCTCCACTTT
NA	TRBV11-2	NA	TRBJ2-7	CASSSLLQSRTYEQYF	TGTGCCAGCAGCTCCCTGCTCCAGTCCAGAACCTACGAGCAGTACTTC
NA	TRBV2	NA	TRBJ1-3	CASNGNTIYF	TGTGCCAGCAACGGGAACACCATATATTTT
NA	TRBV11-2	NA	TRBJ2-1	CASSLEGLSFEQFF	TGTGCCAGCAGCTTAGAGGGGCTTTCTTTTGAGCAGTTCTTC
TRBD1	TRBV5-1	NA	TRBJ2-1	CASSFSGGTYNEQFF	TGCGCCAGCAGCTTTTCAGGGGGCACCTACAATGAGCAGTTCTTC
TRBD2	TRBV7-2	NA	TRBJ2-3	CASSLASSGGGTDTQYF	TGTGCCAGCAGCTTAGCTTCTAGCGGGGGAGGGACAGATACGCAGTATTTT
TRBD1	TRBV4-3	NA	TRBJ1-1	CASSQGQGRTEAFF	TGCGCCAGCAGCCAAGGACAGGGAAGGACTGAAGCTTTCTTT
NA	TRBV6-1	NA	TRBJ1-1	CASSTKGRENTEAFF	TGTGCCAGCAGTACGAAAGGACGGGAGAACACTGAAGCTTTCTTT
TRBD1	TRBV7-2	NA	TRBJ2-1	CASTSGQGSTGPYNEQFF	TGTGCCAGCACTTCTGGACAGGGTTCTACCGGCCCCTACAATGAGCAGTTCTTC
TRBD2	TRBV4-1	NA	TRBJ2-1	CASSHELAGGPFF	TGCGCCAGCAGCCACGAGTTAGCGGGGGGGCCCTTCTTC
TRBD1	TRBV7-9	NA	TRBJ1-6	CASNLGGSVLYNSPLHF	TGTGCCAGCAACTTAGGGGGCTCAGTTTTATATAATTCACCCCTCCACTTT
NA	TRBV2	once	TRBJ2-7	CASSRDREQYF	TGTGCCAGCAGTCGTGACAGGGAGCAGTACTTC
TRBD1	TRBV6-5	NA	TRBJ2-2	CASSGTGGNTGELFF	TGTGCCAGCAGCGGGACAGGGGGAAACACCGGGGAGCTGTTTTTT
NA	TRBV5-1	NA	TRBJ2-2	CASSGRRANTGELFF	TGCGCCAGCAGCGGGAGAAGGGCGAACACCGGGGAGCTGTTTTTT
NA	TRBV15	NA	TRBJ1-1	CATSRTPRVVGYTEAFF	TGTGCCACCAGCAGAACCCCCAGGGTTGTTGGGTACACTGAAGCTTTCTTT
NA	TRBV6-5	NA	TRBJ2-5	CASRPSWQGPAQYF	TGTGCCAGCAGACCTTCCTGGCAGGGGCCTGCCCAGTACTTC
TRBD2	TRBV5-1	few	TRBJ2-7	CASSYLAGVTSYEQYF	TGCGCCAGCAGCTACTTAGCGGGGGTTACCTCCTACGAGCAGTACTTC
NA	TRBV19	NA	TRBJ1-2	CASRKVDGVYGYTF	TGTGCCAGTAGAAAGGTCGACGGAGTCTATGGCTACACCTTC
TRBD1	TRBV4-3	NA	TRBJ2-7	CASSQEAGQGFYEQYF	TGCGCCAGCAGCCAAGAAGCAGGACAGGGTTTCTACGAGCAGTACTTC
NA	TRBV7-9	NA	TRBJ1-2	CASSLVARGRSSGYTF	TGTGCCAGCAGCTTAGTGGCGCGGGGGCGCAGTAGTGGCTACACCTTC
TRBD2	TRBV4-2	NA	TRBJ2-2	CASSLVAASGGSGELFF	TGTGCCAGCAGCCTAGTCGCGGCTAGCGGGGGGTCCGGGGAGCTGTTTTTT
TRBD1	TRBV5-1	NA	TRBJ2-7	CASSFGTGVYEQYF	TGCGCCAGCAGCTTCGGGACAGGAGTCTACGAGCAGTACTTC
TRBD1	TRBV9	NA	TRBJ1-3	CASGDSNSGNTIYF	TGTGCCAGCGGGGACAGTAACTCTGGAAACACCATATATTTT
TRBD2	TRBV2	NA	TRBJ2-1	CASREILAGAISYNEQFF	TGTGCCAGCAGAGAAATATTAGCGGGGGCGATCTCCTACAATGAGCAGTTCTTC
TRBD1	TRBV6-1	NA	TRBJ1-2	CASSEGGQGAEGYTF	TGTGCCAGCAGTGAAGGGGGACAGGGGGCAGAGGGCTACACCTTC
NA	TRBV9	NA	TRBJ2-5	CASSVAAGVKETQYF	TGTGCCAGCAGCGTAGCAGCAGGGGTAAAAGAGACCCAGTACTTC
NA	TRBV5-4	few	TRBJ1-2	CASSSSANYGYTF	TGTGCCAGCAGCTCGTCAGCTAACTATGGCTACACCTTC
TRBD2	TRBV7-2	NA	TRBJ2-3	CASISGTSGGSWGTQYF	TGTGCCAGCATCTCCGGGACTAGCGGGGGTTCTTGGGGTACGCAGTATTTT
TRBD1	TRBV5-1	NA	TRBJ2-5	CASTLGQGGETQYF	TGCGCCAGCACCCTGGGACAGGGGGGAGAGACCCAGTACTTC
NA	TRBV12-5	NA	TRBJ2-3	CASGLAGQTQYF	TGTGCTAGTGGCCTCGCGGGACAGACGCAGTATTTT
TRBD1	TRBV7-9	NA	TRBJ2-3	CASSSTGESDTRYF	TGTGCCAGCAGCTCGACAGGGGAGTCAGATACGCGGTATTTT
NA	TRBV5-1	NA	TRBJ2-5	CASSLGTDKETQYF	TGCGCCAGCAGCTTGGGGACAGATAAAGAGACCCAGTACTTC
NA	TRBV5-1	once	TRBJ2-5	CASSSSGRKETQYF	TGCGCCAGCAGCTCCAGCGGACGGAAAGAGACCCAGTACTTC
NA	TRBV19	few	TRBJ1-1	CASTLRNTEAFF	TGTGCCAGTACTTTGAGGAACACTGAAGCTTTCTTT
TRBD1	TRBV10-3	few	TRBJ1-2	CAISESRDRASGYTF	TGTGCCATCAGTGAGTCAAGGGACAGGGCCTCCGGCTACACCTTC
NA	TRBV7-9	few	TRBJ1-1	CASSSRGGEAFF	TGTGCCAGCAGCAGTAGGGGGGGTGAAGCTTTCTTT
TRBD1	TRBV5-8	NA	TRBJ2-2	CASRGQGGGTGELFF	TGTGCCAGCAGAGGACAGGGAGGAGGGACCGGGGAGCTGTTTTTT
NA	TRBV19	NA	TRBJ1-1	CASGTGNTEAFF	TGTGCCAGTGGAACAGGGAACACTGAAGCTTTCTTT
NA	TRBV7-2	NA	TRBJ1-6	CASSSSPYNSPLHF	TGTGCCAGCAGCTCCTCCCCCTATAATTCACCCCTCCACTTT
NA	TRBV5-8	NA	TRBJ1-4	CASSPTATNEKLFF	TGTGCCAGCAGCCCCACTGCAACTAATGAAAAACTGTTTTTT
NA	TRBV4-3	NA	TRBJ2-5	CASSQVRGTQYF	TGCGCCAGCAGCCAAGTTAGAGGGACCCAGTACTTC
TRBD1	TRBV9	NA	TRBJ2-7	CASSVGWVKGAHEQYF	TGTGCCAGCAGCGTAGGTTGGGTTAAGGGGGCCCACGAGCAGTACTTC
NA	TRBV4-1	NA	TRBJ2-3	CASSQAPRGTQYF	TGCGCCAGCAGCCAAGCACCGCGGGGTACGCAGTATTTT
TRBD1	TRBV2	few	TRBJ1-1	CASRYRGSTEAFF	TGTGCCAGCAGATACAGGGGTAGCACTGAAGCTTTCTTT
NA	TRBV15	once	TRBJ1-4	CATSRERGRGREKLFF	TGTGCCACCAGCAGGGAGAGGGGCAGGGGAAGGGAAAAACTGTTTTTT
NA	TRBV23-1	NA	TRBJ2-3	CASSQFEGMWGTDTQYF	TGCGCCAGCAGTCAATTTGAGGGAATGTGGGGCACAGATACGCAGTATTTT